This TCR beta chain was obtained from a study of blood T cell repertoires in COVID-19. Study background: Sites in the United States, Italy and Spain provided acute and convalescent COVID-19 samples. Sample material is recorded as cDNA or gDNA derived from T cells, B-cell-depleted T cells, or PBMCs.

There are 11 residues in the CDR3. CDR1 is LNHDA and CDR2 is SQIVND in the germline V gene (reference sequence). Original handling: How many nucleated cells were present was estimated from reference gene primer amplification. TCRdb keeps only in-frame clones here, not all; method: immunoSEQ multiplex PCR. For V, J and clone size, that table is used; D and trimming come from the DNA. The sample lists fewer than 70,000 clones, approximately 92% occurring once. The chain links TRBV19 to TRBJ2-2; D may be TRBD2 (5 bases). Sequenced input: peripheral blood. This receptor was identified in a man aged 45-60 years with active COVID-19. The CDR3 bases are TGTTCCGCGGGTGACACCGGGGAGCTGTTTTTT. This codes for CSAGDTGELFF.